These 14 T cell receptor beta chains originate from one sample sequenced in a study of molecular identifiers for immune sequencing clone quantification. MiXCR, run by TCRdb on the PCR reads, gives a single entry per CDR3 protein. The table has hundreds of thousands of distinct CDR3 sequences, less than 30% seen once. The sample comprised naive CD8+ T cells from blood, with Jurkat cell RNA spiked in. Subset noted: FACS-sorted CD8+CD4-CCR7+CD45RA+ naive T cells. Receptor source: a human donor in good health. Some libraries in this study had Jurkat cell RNA spiked in.

The J gene is TRBJ2-1, the V gene TRBV9; D perhaps matches TRBD1 (6 bases). This CDR3 contains 17 residues. Germline V gives CDR1 SGDLS, CDR2 YYNGEE. V lost 4 bases, J lost 5 bases, and 22 bases lay in between. The DNA for the CDR3 is TGTGCCAGCAGCCCCCCCTTGTCTAGCAGGGGACACAATGAGCAGTTCTTC. Translation gives CASSPPLSSRGHNEQFF.

This clonotype was seen ten or more times. The V gene is TRBV9, the J gene TRBJ1-3, with D maybe TRBD1 (5 bases). Trimming removed 6 bases at V and 0 bases at J, with 13 bases between. The CDR3 is 15 residues long. CDR1 and CDR2 (germline): SGDLS, YYNGEE. CDR3: CASTRDGSSGNTIYF. The CDR3 DNA reads as TGTGCCAGCACCCGGGACGGCAGCTCTGGAAACACCATATATTTT.

This clonotype was observed a single time. V usage is TRBV5-1 and J usage is TRBJ2-7, with D possibly matching TRBD1 (5 bases). This CDR3 spans 14 amino acids. The germline V and J ends were trimmed by 7 bases and 3 bases, with 17 bases remaining between them. Germline V gene sequence: CDR1 SGHRS, CDR2 YFSETQ. As DNA, the CDR3 is TGCGCCAGCTCCCTATCGACAGTCAACTACGAGCAGTACTTC. This gives the protein CASSLSTVNYEQYF. Looking up the rest from reference TRBV5-1 and TRBJ2-7 gives the full variable domain: KAGVTQTPRYLIKTRGQQVTLSCSPISGHRSVSWYQQTPGQGLQFLFEYFSETQRNKGNFPGRFSGRQFSNSRSEMNVSTLELGDSALYLCASSLSTVNYEQYFGPGTRLTVT.

Details on this clonotype: A much larger clone lies a single base off, so this may be a read error. V is TRBV2 and J is TRBJ1-5, with unresolved D. Germline loops: CDR1 SNHLY, CDR2 FYNNEI. CDR3 length equals 14 residues. The CDR3 DNA reads TGTGCCAGCGGTGAGGCGGGAGGTGGGCAGCCCCAGCATTTT. This sequence encodes CASGEAGGGQPQHF.

CDR3 region: CASSQFITGGTYEQYF. The CDR3 nucleotides are TGCGCCAGCAGCCAATTTATAACGGGGGGAACCTACGAGCAGTACTTC. V gene TRBV4-3 combines with J gene TRBJ2-7; 7 positions match TRBD2. The CDR3 spans 16 residues. With V trimmed by 2 bases and J by 2 bases, 9 bases remained unmatched. Per germline, CDR1 LGHNA and CDR2 YSLEER.

This clonotype was counted only a few times. This chain uses TRBV13 with TRBJ2-7; 12 bases map to TRBD2. The germline gives CDR1 PRHDT, CDR2 FYEKMQ (reference sequence). The CDR3 has 16 residues. J gave up 5 bases and V 4 bases, and 9 bases lay outside the gene matches. CDR3 sequence reads: CASSYLAGGPLNEQYF. As DNA, the CDR3 is TGTGCCAGCAGCTACCTAGCGGGAGGGCCTTTAAACGAGCAGTACTTC.

This clonotype was counted only a few times. The chain joins TRBV21-1 to TRBJ1-6. TRBV21-1 is tagged as a pseudogene. This CDR3 region has 19 residues. The CDR3 nucleotides are TGTGCCAGCAGCACCCGAGATAACCCCGGGCCCCCCGAGGGTTCACCCCTCCACTTT. Protein product: CASSTRDNPGPPEGSPLHF.

Note on this clonotype: Possible read error: a much larger clone is one base away. Without the conserved terminal phenylalanine or tryptophan, this CDR3 likely stems from a read error. The rearrangement links TRBV29-1 to TRBJ1-4; D gene uncertain. Germline V gene lookup returns CDR1 SQVTM and CDR2 ANQGSEA. V gave up 7 bases and J gave up 7 bases, with 13 bases separating them. This CDR3 has 12 residues. CDR3 sequence: CSAFLSSEKLFY. Written as DNA, the CDR3 is TGCAGCGCCTTCTTAAGTAGTGAAAAACTGTTTTAT.

This chain uses TRBV7-9 with TRBJ2-7, with D possibly TRBD1 on 6 matching bases. The V end was cut by 3 bases, the J end by 0 bases, with 18 bases between. Germline-derived CDR1 and CDR2 are SEHNR and FQNEAQ (reference sequence). This CDR3 spans 17 amino acids. CDR3 region: CASSLGFGQSSSYEQYF. Written as DNA, the CDR3 is TGTGCCAGCAGCTTGGGATTCGGACAGAGCAGCTCCTACGAGCAGTACTTC. The full variable domain, rest sourced from reference TRBV7-9 and TRBJ2-7, is DTGVSQNPRHKITKRGQNVTFRCDPISEHNRLYWYRQTLGQGPEFLTYFQNEAQLEKSRLLSDRFSAERPKGSFSTLEIQRTEQGDSAMYLCASSLGFGQSSSYEQYFGPGTRLTVT.

This clonotype was detected a few times. This chain joins TRBV2 and TRBJ2-5; 10 bases fit TRBD2. The CDR3 sequence is 18 residues long. With 2 bases clipped from V and 3 bases from J, the junction kept 12 bases outside the gene matches. The germline CDR1 and CDR2 sequences are SNHLY and FYNNEI. The CDR3 spells CASSEQGSGGPSEETQYF. CDR3 DNA: TGTGCCAGCAGTGAACAGGGTAGCGGGGGGCCTTCGGAAGAGACCCAGTACTTC.

This clonotype was found once. A read error may be the cause here, since a much bigger clone is one base away. The chain recombines TRBV7-9 with TRBJ2-3; a weak D match, TRBD2 (6 bases). The CDR3 totals 15 residues. Germline CDR1 reads SEHNR; CDR2 reads FQNEAQ (reference sequence). The CDR3 coding sequence is TGTCCCAGCAGCCGCCGGGAGCTCTACACAGATACGCAGTATTTT. Its translation: CPSSRRELYTDTQYF. The full variable domain, with the rest looked up from reference TRBV7-9 and TRBJ2-3, is DTGVSQNPRHKITKRGQNVTFRCDPISEHNRLYWYRQTLGQGPEFLTYFQNEAQLEKSRLLSDRFSAERPKGSFSTLEIQRTEQGDSAMYLCPSSRRELYTDTQYFGPGTRLTVL.

There are a few counts of this clonotype. The V call is TRBV2, the J call TRBJ2-7, with D perhaps matching TRBD1 (5 bases). There are 13 residues in the CDR3. Trimming pared 6 bases from V and 2 bases from J, leaving 11 bases between. Germline V gene sequence: CDR1 SNHLY, CDR2 FYNNEI. This chain's CDR3 is CASRLTAPYEQYF. The DNA of the CDR3 is TGTGCCAGCAGGCTGACAGCCCCCTACGAGCAGTACTTC.

The chain joins TRBV7-2 to TRBJ1-1, with a weak D call TRBD1 (5 bases). The CDR3 loop spans 14 amino acids. Between the trimmed V and J ends, which lost 8 bases and 4 bases, there was a span of 17 bases. From germline, CDR1 is SGHTA and CDR2 FQGNSA. The CDR3 protein is CASRSRGGGTEAFF. CDR3 sequence (DNA): TGTGCCAGCCGCTCCCGGGGGGGGGGCACTGAAGCTTTCTTT. The full variable domain, completed using reference TRBV7-2 and TRBJ1-1, is GAGVSQSPSNKVTEKGKDVELRCDPISGHTALYWYRQSLGQGLEFLIYFQGNSAPDKSGLPSDRFSAERTGGSVSTLTIQRTQQEDSAVYLCASRSRGGGTEAFFGQGTRLTVV.

This clonotype was detected only a few times. The J gene is TRBJ2-1, the V gene TRBV5-1; TRBD2 is a possible D gene (6 bases). The CDR3 runs to 16 residues. Between the trimmed V and J ends, which lost 0 bases and 0 bases, there was a span of 10 bases. Germline V gene sequence: CDR1 SGHRS, CDR2 YFSETQ. The CDR3 region is CASSLGLAPSYNEQFF. The DNA for the CDR3 is TGCGCCAGCAGCTTGGGTCTAGCGCCCTCCTACAATGAGCAGTTCTTC.